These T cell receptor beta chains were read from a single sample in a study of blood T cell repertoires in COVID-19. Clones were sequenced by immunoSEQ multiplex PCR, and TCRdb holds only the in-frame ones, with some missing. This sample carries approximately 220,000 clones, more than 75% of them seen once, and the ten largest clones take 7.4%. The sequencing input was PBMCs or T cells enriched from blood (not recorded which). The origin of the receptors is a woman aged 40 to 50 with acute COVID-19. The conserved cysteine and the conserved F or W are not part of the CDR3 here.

ASSSGGATDTQY | TRBJ2-3 | TRBV6-2/TRBV6-3
ASSPDRENLMNTGELF | TRBJ2-2 | TRBV7-9
ASSWSDSPLH | TRBJ1-6 | TRBV19
ASSLTPGDTDEAF | TRBJ1-1 | TRBV9
ASSLVVFSSGNTIY | TRBJ1-3 | TRBV7-2
ASRRQGRNQPQH | TRBJ1-5 | TRBV5-5
ASSPPSRTSQETQY | TRBJ2-5 | TRBV18
AWSVGGGYSPLH | TRBJ1-6 | TRBV30
ASRPRLAGGPILNEQF | TRBJ2-1 | TRBV27
ASSLGGQDNSPLH | TRBJ1-6 | TRBV5-4
ASSETLVNEQF | TRBJ2-1 | TRBV2
ASSQDERGAGGVYNEQF | TRBJ2-1 | TRBV14
SAQGTGELF | TRBJ2-2 | TRBV20-1
ASIEGPANYEQY | TRBJ2-7 | TRBV19
ASSTGWRQPQH | TRBJ1-5 | TRBV6-6
ASSFKRVTEAF | TRBJ1-1 | TRBV27
ASRKTSGSSDEQF | TRBJ2-1 | TRBV5-1
AWSLLAGTGTYEQY | TRBJ2-7 | TRBV30
ASSLYERGPSPQH | TRBJ1-5 | TRBV28
ASSHGQGFYNSPLH | TRBJ1-6 | TRBV11-2
ASSYRLVGTGELF | TRBJ2-2 | TRBV6-5
AIDEPGQGSYEQY | TRBJ2-7 | TRBV28
ASSWGQFNYGYT | TRBJ1-2 | TRBV5-4
SAITTGYYT | TRBJ1-2 | TRBV29-1
ASSATGVGGELF | TRBJ2-2 | TRBV7-3
ASSGTTGGGLGTEAF | TRBJ1-1 | TRBV3-1/TRBV3-2
ASRGGTGTDTQY | TRBJ2-3 | TRBV6-5
ASSLGGLSYEQY | TRBJ2-7 | TRBV7-2
ASSIDRDRNQPQH | TRBJ1-5 | TRBV18
ASSPTSGGLYEQY | TRBJ2-7 | TRBV28
ASSFSGQGGGYT | TRBJ1-2 | TRBV19
ASSSEGLNGYT | TRBJ1-2 | TRBV27
ASIPDNGRIGNYGYT | TRBJ1-2 | TRBV2
ASSHRTSGSKNIQY | TRBJ2-4 | TRBV5-1
ASSPERNTEAF | TRBJ1-1 | TRBV6-2/TRBV6-3
ASSQDTGEYGYT | TRBJ1-2 | TRBV14
ASSWQTGADQPQH | TRBJ1-5 | TRBV5-1
ASSTNTGELF | TRBJ2-2 | TRBV18
ASSLGDTNQPQH | TRBJ1-5 | TRBV5-1
ASNGGIPQETQY | TRBJ2-5 | TRBV5-1
ASTLGLAGDEQY | TRBJ2-7 | TRBV28
ASSPRGGEQF | TRBJ2-1 | TRBV27
ASSYLEGTAYGYT | TRBJ1-2 | TRBV6-5
ASSPSSGSSYEQY | TRBJ2-7 | TRBV18
ACRGATNEKLF | TRBJ1-4 | TRBV30